Below, 21 T cell receptor beta chains from the same sample are listed, as sequenced in a study of blood T cell repertoires in COVID-19. The table came from immunoSEQ multiplex PCR; TCRdb's copy has only in-frame clones and leaves some out. The sample carries 250,000 to 350,000 clones, approximately 86% recorded once. The sequenced sample consisted of peripheral blood. These TCRs come from a woman between 65 and 79 years old with COVID-19, enrolled during active disease.

V usage is TRBV5-1 and J usage is TRBJ2-1; possible D gene TRBD2, 6 bases. This CDR3 contains 14 residues. The germline gives CDR1 SGHRS, CDR2 YFSETQ. V lost 1 base to trimming and J lost 4 bases, with 9 bases between them. The CDR3 reads CASSLRRGYNEQFF. CDR3 bases: TGCGCCAGCAGCTTGCGGCGGGGATACAATGAGCAGTTCTTC.

This chain connects TRBV6-5 to TRBJ2-7; the D gene is possibly TRBD1 (6 bases). Germline CDR1 reads MNHEY; CDR2 reads SVGAGI. The CDR3 length is 15 residues. Trimming removed 5 bases at V and 3 bases at J, with 17 bases between. The DNA for the CDR3 is TGTGCCAGCAGTCGACAGACAGGCGGAGGCTACGAGCAGTACTTC. Translation gives CASSRQTGGGYEQYF.

In this sample, this clone turned up once. The chain uses TRBV3-1 (or the pseudogene TRBV3-2) and TRBJ1-1; perhaps TRBD1 as D (5 bases). Trimming pared 3 bases from V and 2 bases from J, leaving 13 bases between. The CDR3 runs 15 residues. The germline V gene encodes CDR1 LGHDT and CDR2 YNNKEL (reference sequence). The CDR3 sequence: CASSQTSGRNTEAFF. CDR3 sequence (DNA): TGTGCCAGCAGCCAGACGTCAGGGCGCAACACTGAAGCTTTCTTT.

The chain couples TRBV24-1 to TRBJ1-5; 10 bases match TRBD1. This CDR3 is 14 amino acids long. J gave up 2 bases and V 9 bases, and 3 bases lay outside the gene matches. Germline CDR1 reads KGHDR; CDR2 reads SFDVKD. CDR3 loop: CATEGTGGNQPQHF. DNA for the CDR3: TGTGCCACCGAAGGGACAGGGGGCAATCAGCCCCAGCATTTT.

J is TRBJ1-2 and V is TRBV27; TRBD1 is a possible D gene (5 bases). The germline V gene has CDR1 MNHEY and CDR2 SMNVEV (reference sequence). Trimming removed 3 bases from V and 2 bases from J, with 10 bases in between. This CDR3 is built from 14 residues. This CDR3 reads CASSFAGSNYGYTF. The DNA of the CDR3 is TGTGCCAGCAGTTTTGCAGGGTCCAACTATGGCTACACCTTC.

This chain joins TRBV3-1 (or the pseudogene TRBV3-2) and TRBJ2-5; the match to TRBD2 covers 9 bases. The V gene end was trimmed by 1 base and the J gene end by 0 bases; junction bases not matched to a gene: 6. The CDR3 has 17 residues. Germline V lookup: CDR1 LGHDT, CDR2 YNNKEL (reference sequence). CDR3 coding DNA: TGTGCCAGCAGCCAAGTAGCGCGGGGGGGTAACCAAGAGACCCAGTACTTC. Translation: CASSQVARGGNQETQYF.

Only a few counts were recorded for this clone. The chain couples TRBV14 to TRBJ2-3, with a possible D match to TRBD1 (5 bases). The germline V and J ends were trimmed by 4 bases and 7 bases, with 18 bases remaining between them. Per germline, CDR1 SGHDN and CDR2 FVKESK. CDR3 length: 15 residues. CDR3 loop: CASSLTGVVRYTQYF. Here the CDR3 DNA reads TGTGCCAGCAGCCTAACAGGTGTAGTAAGGTATACGCAGTATTTT.

CDR3 nucleotide sequence: TGTGCCAGCAGCGCTACAAGTCGAGGAGGGTTCTTC. Its translation is CASSATSRGGFF. This chain connects TRBV5-6 to TRBJ2-1; the D gene is possibly TRBD2 (5 bases). V dropped 4 bases and J dropped 15 bases, with 17 bases sitting between them. CDR3 length: 12 amino acids. Germline CDR1 SGHDT, CDR2 YYEEEE.

A note on this clone: This may arise from a read error, as a much more abundant clone is one base away. Within the sample, other DNA sequences also encode this same CDR3. The chain uses TRBV28 and TRBJ2-7, with D maybe TRBD2 (6 bases). Deletions cut 3 bases from V and 0 bases from J, with 9 bases between. This CDR3 has 14 amino acids. Germline V gene sequence: CDR1 MDHEN, CDR2 SYDVKM. CDR3 sequence: CASSFRGYSYEQYF. In DNA, the CDR3 is TGTGCCAGCAGTTTCCGGGGGTACTCCTACGAGCAGTACTTC. Drawing the rest from reference TRBV28 and TRBJ2-7, the complete variable domain is DVKVTQSSRYLVKRTGEKVFLECVQDMDHENMFWYRQDPGLGLRLIYFSYDVKMKEKGDIPEGYSVSREKKERFSLILESASTNQTSMYLCASSFRGYSYEQYFGPGTRLTVT.

This chain links TRBV5-8 with TRBJ1-5, with D unresolved. The ends were cut back, 5 bases at V and 7 bases at J, with 7 bases in the middle. The CDR3 runs to 11 residues. Germline V gives CDR1 SGHTS, CDR2 YDEGEE. The CDR3 sequence is CASSVRQPQHF. The CDR3 region has the DNA TGTGCCAGCAGTGTTCGGCAGCCCCAGCATTTT.

The J gene is TRBJ1-2, the V gene TRBV5-6; no clear D. V shed 5 bases and J shed 3 bases, with 20 bases lying between them. CDR1 SGHDT and CDR2 YYEEEE come from the germline V gene. The CDR3 has 16 residues. As DNA, the CDR3 is TGTGCCAGCAGTCTGGAGGGCGCGAGGATCGACTATGGCTACACCTTC. The encoded protein is CASSLEGARIDYGYTF.

The chain carries TRBV5-1 and TRBJ1-4; no reliable D call. The CDR3 is 15 residues long. V was cut by 0 bases and J by 0 bases, with 6 bases left in between. Germline V lookup: CDR1 SGHRS, CDR2 YFSETQ. CDR3 in DNA: TGCGCCAGCAGCTTGGCAACTACAACTAATGAAAAACTGTTTTTT. Residues: CASSLATTTNEKLFF.

The chain employs TRBV5-4 and TRBJ2-1; D is unresolved. Germline V lookup: CDR1 SGHNT, CDR2 YYREEE (reference sequence). Trimming removed 3 bases at V and 4 bases at J, with 14 bases between. The CDR3 runs to 15 residues. The CDR3 coding sequence is TGTGCCAGCAGCTCACCGGGTCGGTATTACAATGAGCAGTTCTTC. It specifies CASSSPGRYYNEQFF.

The chain is built from TRBV4-1 and TRBJ2-1; 13 positions agree with TRBD2. CDR3 size: 17 residues. CDR1 and CDR2 (germline): MGHRA, YSYEKL. J lost 4 bases, V lost 0 bases, and 3 bases had no gene match. CDR3 bases: TGCGCCAGCAGCCAAGAACTAGCGGGGGGGCGTTACAATGAGCAGTTCTTC. Its protein is CASSQELAGGRYNEQFF.

The V gene is TRBV2, the J gene TRBJ2-2; D ambiguous. CDR1 and CDR2 (germline): SNHLY, FYNNEI. Trimming stripped 8 bases from V and 4 bases from J, with 5 bases between. There are 11 residues in the CDR3. The CDR3 spells CASLLTGELFF. The CDR3 bases are TGTGCCAGCCTTCTCACCGGGGAGCTGTTTTTT.

The V call is TRBV9, the J call TRBJ2-3, with 7 nucleotides matching TRBD1. V lost 3 bases to trimming and J lost 2 bases; unmatched junction nucleotides: 9. The germline gives CDR1 SGDLS, CDR2 YYNGEE. This CDR3 contains 16 residues. CDR3 DNA sequence: TGTGCCAGCAGCGAGACGGACAGGACGGACACAGATACGCAGTATTTT. Amino acid sequence: CASSETDRTDTDTQYF.

The chain couples TRBV7-2 to TRBJ2-3; TRBD1 matches at 7 bases. V gave up 1 base and J gave up 3 bases; unmatched junction bases: 4. The CDR3 spans 15 residues. From germline, CDR1 is SGHTA and CDR2 FQGNSA. CDR3 sequence reads: CASSLGDRVTDTQYF. The CDR3 DNA reads as TGTGCCAGCAGCTTAGGCGACAGGGTTACAGATACGCAGTATTTT.

J is TRBJ2-1 and V is TRBV7-6, with a tentative D call TRBD1 (5 bases). Germline CDR1 reads SGHVS; CDR2 reads FNYEAQ. Trimming stripped 6 bases from V and 8 bases from J, with 17 bases between. CDR3 size: 14 residues. In DNA form, the CDR3 reads TGTGCCAGCAGTTACAGGCCTCGCGTGGATGAGCAGTTCTTC. Translating gives CASSYRPRVDEQFF.

This chain connects TRBV5-1 to TRBJ1-1; TRBD1 aligns across 7 bases. After removal of 0 bases from V and 7 bases from J, the junction contained 6 bases not matched to a gene. The CDR3 length is 14 residues. CDR1 is SGHRS, CDR2 YFSETQ, per germline. CDR3 sequence reads: CASSLEEGANEAFF. CDR3 nucleotides: TGCGCCAGCAGCTTGGAAGAGGGGGCTAATGAAGCTTTCTTT.

The chain uses TRBV9 and TRBJ2-1; D might be TRBD1 (5 bases). Germline loops: CDR1 SGDLS, CDR2 YYNGEE. V lost 4 bases and J 8 bases, leaving 19 bases between the germline ends. This CDR3 has 15 amino acids. CDR3 amino acids: CASSKGINQGYEQFF. CDR3 DNA: TGTGCCAGCAGCAAAGGAATAAACCAGGGATATGAGCAGTTCTTC. Combining the CDR3 with reference TRBV9 and TRBJ2-1 gives the whole variable domain DSGVTQTPKHLITATGQRVTLRCSPRSGDLSVYWYQQSLDQGLQFLIQYYNGEERAKGNILERFSAQQFPDLHSELNLSSLELGDSALYFCASSKGINQGYEQFFGPGTRLTVL.

The chain has TRBV6-5 and TRBJ1-2, with 8 nucleotides matching TRBD1. CDR3 length: 13 amino acids. V lost 6 bases, J lost 4 bases, and 4 bases stayed unmatched. Looked up from germline, CDR1 is MNHEY and CDR2 is SVGAGI. The CDR3 nucleotides are TGTGCCAGCAGCACCGACAGGGGCTATGGCTACACCTTC. Translation gives CASSTDRGYGYTF.